The T cell receptor beta chain under discussion was sequenced for a study of neurological immune-mediated disorders. The method for making cDNA was 5'RACE, and it used 10-nucleotide random UMIs. From 15-18 subjects, over 160 million TCR-beta sequences were obtained in each sequencing run. TCRdb re-called the 5' RACE reads through MiXCR, storing one row per CDR3 protein. The data contain roughly 28,000 distinct CDR3 sequences, around 3.4% of them singletons. General study findings and limits: The expanded clones of different subjects shared no CDR3 amino acid sequences (suggesting private repertoires in all groups).

This clonotype was seen many times. What it binds is not known. This receptor was obtained from a woman in her twenties or thirties with multiple sclerosis. The material sequenced was PBMCs.

Here the CDR3 DNA reads TGCCGAGGGACTACGGGGACCTACGAGCAGTACTTC. Amino acid sequence: CRGTTGTYEQYF. The rearrangement joins TRBV20-1 to TRBJ2-7; 7 bases map to TRBD2. CDR1 and CDR2 from the germline V gene are DFQATT and SNEGSKA (reference sequence). CDR3 length: 12 residues.